The present T cell receptor (beta chain) was sequenced within a study of immune cell composition in non-small cell lung cancer. Findings of the study overall: In adenocarcinoma, maximal tumour-associated clone frequency tracked TIL tumour reactivity.

This clone was seen a handful of times. The antigen is unknown. Assay used: immunoSEQ multiplex PCR; TCRdb lists only in-frame clones, some missing. Among about 5,000 clones, 83% were seen once, and the ten largest hold around 12%. Germline values: CDR1 MNHEY, CDR2 SVGAGI. This CDR3 is 11 amino acids long. V shed 9 bases and J shed 6 bases, with 12 bases lying between them. The chain joins TRBV6-5 to TRBJ2-7; D gene uncertain. The TCR was taken from a human donor with non-small cell lung cancer. Sequenced material: lung tumor tissue. The CDR3: CARRPEIEQYF. CDR3 sequence (DNA): TGTGCCAGACGCCCAGAAATCGAGCAGTACTTC.